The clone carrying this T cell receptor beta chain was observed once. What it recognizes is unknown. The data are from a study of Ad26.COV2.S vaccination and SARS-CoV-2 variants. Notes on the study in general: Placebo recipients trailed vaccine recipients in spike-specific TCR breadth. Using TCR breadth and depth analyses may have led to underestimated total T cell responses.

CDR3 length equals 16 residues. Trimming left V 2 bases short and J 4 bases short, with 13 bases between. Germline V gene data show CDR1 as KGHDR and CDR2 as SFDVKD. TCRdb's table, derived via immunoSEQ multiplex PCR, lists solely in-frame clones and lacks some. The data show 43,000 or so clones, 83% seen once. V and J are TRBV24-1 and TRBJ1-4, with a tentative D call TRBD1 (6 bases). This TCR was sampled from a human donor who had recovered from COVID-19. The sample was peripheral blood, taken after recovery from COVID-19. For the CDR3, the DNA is TGTGCCACCAGTGATTCTGCGACAGGTGATAATGAAAAACTGTTTTTT. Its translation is CATSDSATGDNEKLFF.